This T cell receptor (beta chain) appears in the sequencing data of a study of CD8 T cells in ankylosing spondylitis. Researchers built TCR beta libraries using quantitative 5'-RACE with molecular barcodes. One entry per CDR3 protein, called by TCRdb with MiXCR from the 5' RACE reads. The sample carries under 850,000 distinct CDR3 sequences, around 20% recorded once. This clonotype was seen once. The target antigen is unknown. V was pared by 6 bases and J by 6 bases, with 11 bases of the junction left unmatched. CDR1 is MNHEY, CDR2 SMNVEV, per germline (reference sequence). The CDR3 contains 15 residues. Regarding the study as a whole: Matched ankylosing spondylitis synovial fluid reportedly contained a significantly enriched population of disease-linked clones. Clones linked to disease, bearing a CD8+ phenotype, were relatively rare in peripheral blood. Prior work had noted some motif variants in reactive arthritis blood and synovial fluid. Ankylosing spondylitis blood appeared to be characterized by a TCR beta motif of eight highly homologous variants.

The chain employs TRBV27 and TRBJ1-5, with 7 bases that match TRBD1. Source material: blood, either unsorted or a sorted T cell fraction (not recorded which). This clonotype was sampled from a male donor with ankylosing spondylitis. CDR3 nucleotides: TGTGCCAGCAGCCAGGAGGGGGCGCGGGGTCAGCCCCAGCATTTT. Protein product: CASSQEGARGQPQHF.